These 12 T cell receptor beta chains share one sample of origin, sequenced in a study of T cell changes during pregnancy in multiple sclerosis. TCRdb's copy holds only in-frame clones and misses some; the assay was immunoSEQ multiplex PCR. The sample lists 45,000 to 65,000 clones; more than 85% were seen once. This specimen was peripheral blood, taken after pregnancy. Source of these receptors: a female donor in good health, enrolled as a control in a pregnancy study.

The V and J genes are TRBV6-5 and TRBJ1-2, with a possible D match to TRBD1 (6 bases). The CDR3 length is 16 residues. CDR1 is MNHEY and CDR2 is SVGAGI in the germline V gene. Trimming cost V 4 bases and J 4 bases, with 19 bases left between them. CDR3 DNA sequence: TGTGCCAGCAGTTCCCGTCGGGGGGCCGCTGGCTATGGCTACACCTTC. It codes for CASSSRRGAAGYGYTF.

The chain employs TRBV6-5 and TRBJ2-7; 8 nucleotides match TRBD1. The CDR3 has 15 amino acids. Germline CDR1 is MNHEY and CDR2 is SVGAGI. V gave up 0 bases and J gave up 2 bases; unmatched junction bases: 3. This chain's CDR3 is CASSYSTGATYEQYF. The CDR3 DNA follows: TGTGCCAGCAGTTACTCGACAGGGGCGACCTACGAGCAGTACTTC.

The chain has TRBV7-9 and TRBJ2-1; TRBD2 agrees at 8 bases. Losses at the gene ends were 5 bases for V and 4 bases for J; bases not matched to a gene: 16. The germline V gene encodes CDR1 SEHNR and CDR2 FQNEAQ (reference sequence). The CDR3 contains 18 residues. The CDR3 reads CASSHGRGGTLGYNEQFF. CDR3 nucleotide sequence: TGTGCCAGCAGCCACGGTCGGGGGGGTACTTTGGGATACAATGAGCAGTTCTTC.

The rearrangement joins TRBV6-5 to TRBJ1-3, with D possibly matching TRBD1 (6 bases). Per the germline V gene, CDR1 is MNHEY and CDR2 is SVGAGI. V was shortened by 6 bases and J by 0 bases, with 12 bases between the two germline ends. The CDR3 is 15 residues long. The CDR3 loop is CASSLQGFSGNTIYF. The CDR3 DNA reads as TGTGCCAGCAGCCTACAGGGCTTCTCTGGAAACACCATATATTTT.

The rearrangement joins TRBV1 to TRBJ2-5; the listed D gene, TRBD2, was not tested against the DNA. The DNA end is a closer match to TRBJ2-7, so the J assignment may be wrong. TRBV1 constitutes a pseudogene. The CDR3 spans 15 residues. The CDR3 loop is CTSSQGEGHAYEQYF. CDR3 bases: TGCACCAGCAGCCAGGGGGAGGGCCACGCCTACGAGCAGTACTTC.

V usage is TRBV7-6 and J usage is TRBJ2-3, with 8 bases that match TRBD1. The CDR3 has 12 amino acids. CDR1 and CDR2 (germline): SGHVS, FNYEAQ. With V trimmed by 5 bases and J by 8 bases, 3 bases remained unmatched. CDR3 region: CASSPDRGTQYF. CDR3 in DNA: TGTGCCAGCAGCCCTGACAGGGGTACGCAGTATTTT. The variable domain in full, completed from reference TRBV7-6 and TRBJ2-3, reads GAGVSQSPRYKVTKRGQDVALRCDPISGHVSLYWYRQALGQGPEFLTYFNYEAQQDKSGLPNDRFSAERPEGSISTLTIQRTEQRDSAMYRCASSPDRGTQYFGPGTRLTVL.

The genes are TRBV7-9 and TRBJ2-7, with 9 bases aligning to TRBD1. The CDR3 length is 17 residues. Looked up from germline, CDR1 is SEHNR and CDR2 is FQNEAQ (reference sequence). J lost 4 bases, V lost 8 bases, and 18 bases had no gene match. DNA for the CDR3: TGTGCCAGCCGTCTCCTCCATGGGGACAGGGATGAGTACGAGCAGTACTTC. Encoded protein: CASRLLHGDRDEYEQYF.

CDR3 sequence (DNA): TGTGCCAGCAGCTTCGAGGGGGCGAGGCTTGACACTGAAGCTTTCTTT. Protein: CASSFEGARLDTEAFF. The J gene is TRBJ1-1, the V gene TRBV5-4, with 7 bases identical to TRBD1. The CDR3 length is 16 residues. Germline V CDR1 and CDR2: SGHNT, YYREEE (reference sequence). V lost 2 bases, J lost 3 bases, and 10 bases stayed unmatched.

The rearrangement uses TRBV2 and TRBJ1-3; 7 nucleotides align to TRBD1. Germline CDR1 SNHLY, CDR2 FYNNEI. V dropped 4 bases and J dropped 2; count of bases not matched to a gene: 2. The CDR3 has 14 amino acids. CDR3 in DNA: TGTGCCAGCAGTGCCCAGGGGGCTGGAAACACCATATATTTT. Translating gives CASSAQGAGNTIYF.

The sample holds one count of this clone. The rearrangement uses TRBV19 and TRBJ2-7; D not certain. Germline V CDR1 and CDR2: LNHDA, SQIVND (reference sequence). Trimming pared 3 bases from V and 0 bases from J, leaving 6 bases between. This CDR3 has 13 residues. CDR3 sequence (DNA): TGTGCCAGTAGTATGACACACTCCTACGAGCAGTACTTC. This codes for CASSMTHSYEQYF.

The chain combines TRBV6-1 with TRBJ1-3; 10 positions agree with TRBD1. With V trimmed by 8 bases and J by 6 bases, 4 bases remained unmatched. CDR3 size: 13 residues. Germline V lookup: CDR1 MNHNS, CDR2 SASEGT. The CDR3 is CASRDRGTNTIYF. The CDR3 DNA sequence: TGTGCCAGCCGGGACAGGGGAACAAACACCATATATTTT.

The chain is built from TRBV5-4 and TRBJ1-1; D may be TRBD1 (6 bases). CDR3 size: 17 residues. Trimming took off 0 bases at V and 6 bases at J, with 21 bases between the two ends. In germline, CDR1 is SGHNT, CDR2 YYREEE (reference sequence). The CDR3 DNA sequence: TGTGCCAGCAGCTTGGCCACCGCTTCTCGGGGGGCTCCTGAAGCTTTCTTT. Encoded protein: CASSLATASRGAPEAFF.